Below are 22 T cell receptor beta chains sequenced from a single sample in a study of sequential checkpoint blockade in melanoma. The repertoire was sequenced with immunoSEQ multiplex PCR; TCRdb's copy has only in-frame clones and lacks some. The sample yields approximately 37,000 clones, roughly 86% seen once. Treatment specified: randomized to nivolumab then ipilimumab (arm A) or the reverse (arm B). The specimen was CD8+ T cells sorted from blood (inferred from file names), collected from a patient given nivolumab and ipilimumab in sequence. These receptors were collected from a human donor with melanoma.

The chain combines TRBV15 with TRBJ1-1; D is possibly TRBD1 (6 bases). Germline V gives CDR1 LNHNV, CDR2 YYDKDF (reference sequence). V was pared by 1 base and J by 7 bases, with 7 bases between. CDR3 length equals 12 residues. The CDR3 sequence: CATSRAGVEAFF. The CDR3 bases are TGTGCCACCAGCAGAGCAGGGGTTGAAGCTTTCTTT.

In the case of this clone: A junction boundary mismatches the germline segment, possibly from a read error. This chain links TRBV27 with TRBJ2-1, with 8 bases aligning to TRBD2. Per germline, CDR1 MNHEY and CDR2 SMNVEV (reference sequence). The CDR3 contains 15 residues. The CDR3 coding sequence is TGTACCAGCGCCGGGGGGGACTTCTCCTACAATGAGCAGTTCTTC. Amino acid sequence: CTSAGGDFSYNEQFF.

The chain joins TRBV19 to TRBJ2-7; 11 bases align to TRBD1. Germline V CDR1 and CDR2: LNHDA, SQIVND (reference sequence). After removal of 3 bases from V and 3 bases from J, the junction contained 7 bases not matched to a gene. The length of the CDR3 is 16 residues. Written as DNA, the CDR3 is TGTGCCAGTAGTATGGTGGGGGGGACAGGGGGCTACGAGCAGTACTTC. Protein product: CASSMVGGTGGYEQYF.

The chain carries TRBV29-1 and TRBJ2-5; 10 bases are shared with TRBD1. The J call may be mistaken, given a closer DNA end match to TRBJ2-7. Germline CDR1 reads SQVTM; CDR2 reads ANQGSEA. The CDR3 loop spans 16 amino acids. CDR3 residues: CSVEGTDRGNLYEQYF. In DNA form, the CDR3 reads TGCAGCGTTGAAGGGACGGACAGGGGGAACTTATACGAGCAGTACTTC.

CDR3 amino acids: CASSLGGTRTYEQYF. CDR3 coding DNA: TGTGCCAGCAGTTTAGGGGGGACTAGAACCTACGAGCAGTACTTC. The rearrangement joins TRBV27 to TRBJ2-7, with 8 bases matching TRBD2. With V trimmed by 2 bases and J by 2 bases, 5 bases remained unmatched. The CDR3 has 15 residues. Germline V gene lookup returns CDR1 MNHEY and CDR2 SMNVEV (reference sequence).

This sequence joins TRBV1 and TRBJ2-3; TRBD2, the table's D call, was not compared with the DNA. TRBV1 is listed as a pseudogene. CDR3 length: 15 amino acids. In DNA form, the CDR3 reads TGCACCAGCAGCCAAGGTCACTCCCGCACAGATACGCAGTATTTT. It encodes CTSSQGHSRTDTQYF.

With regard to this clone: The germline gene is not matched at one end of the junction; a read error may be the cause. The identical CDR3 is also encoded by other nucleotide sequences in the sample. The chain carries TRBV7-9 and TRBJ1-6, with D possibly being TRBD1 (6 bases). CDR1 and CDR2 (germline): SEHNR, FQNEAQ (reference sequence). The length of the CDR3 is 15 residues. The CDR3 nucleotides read TGTGCCAGCAGCCGCCAACAGGGAAATAATTCCCCCCTCCACTTT. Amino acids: CASSRQQGNNSPLHF.

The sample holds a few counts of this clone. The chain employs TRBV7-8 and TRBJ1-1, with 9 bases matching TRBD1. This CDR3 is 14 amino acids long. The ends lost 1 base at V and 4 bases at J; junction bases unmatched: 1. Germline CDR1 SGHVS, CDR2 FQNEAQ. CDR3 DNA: TGTGCCAGCAGCTTAGGGACAGGGGCCACTGAAGCTTTCTTT. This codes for CASSLGTGATEAFF.

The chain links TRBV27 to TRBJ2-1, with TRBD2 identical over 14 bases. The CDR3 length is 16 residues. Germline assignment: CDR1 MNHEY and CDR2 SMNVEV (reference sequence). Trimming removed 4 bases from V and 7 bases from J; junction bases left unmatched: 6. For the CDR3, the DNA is TGTGCCAGCAGTTCCGGAAGACTAGCGGGAGGGAATGAGCAGTTCTTC. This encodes CASSSGRLAGGNEQFF.

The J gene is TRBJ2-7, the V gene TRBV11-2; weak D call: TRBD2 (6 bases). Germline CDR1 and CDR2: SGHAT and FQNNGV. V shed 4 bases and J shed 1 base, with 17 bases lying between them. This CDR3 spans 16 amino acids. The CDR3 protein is CASSSSGVYRSYEQYF. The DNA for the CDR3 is TGTGCCAGCAGCTCATCGGGGGTTTATAGGTCCTACGAGCAGTACTTC.

The CDR3 loop reads CASGGGAYEQYF. For the CDR3, the DNA is TGTGCCAGCGGAGGGGGGGCCTACGAGCAGTACTTC. The V and J genes are TRBV9 and TRBJ2-7; D perhaps matches TRBD2 (7 bases). V lost 7 bases and J 2 bases, leaving 10 bases between the germline ends. This CDR3 contains 12 residues. The germline V gene encodes CDR1 SGDLS and CDR2 YYNGEE.

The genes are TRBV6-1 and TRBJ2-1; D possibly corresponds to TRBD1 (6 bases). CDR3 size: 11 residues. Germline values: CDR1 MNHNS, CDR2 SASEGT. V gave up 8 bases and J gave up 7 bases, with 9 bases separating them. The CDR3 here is CASAQGNEQFF. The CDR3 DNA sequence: TGTGCCAGCGCCCAGGGGAATGAGCAGTTCTTC.

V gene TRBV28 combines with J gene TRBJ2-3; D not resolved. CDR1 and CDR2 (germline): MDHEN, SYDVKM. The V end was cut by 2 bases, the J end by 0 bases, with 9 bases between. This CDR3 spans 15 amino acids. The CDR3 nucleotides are TGTGCCAGCAGTTTAGATGTAGTGAGCACAGATACGCAGTATTTT. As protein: CASSLDVVSTDTQYF.

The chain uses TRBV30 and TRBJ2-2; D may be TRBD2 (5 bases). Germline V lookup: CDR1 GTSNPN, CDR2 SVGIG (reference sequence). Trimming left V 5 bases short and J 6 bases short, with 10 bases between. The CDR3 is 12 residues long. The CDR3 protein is CAWDGGPGELFF. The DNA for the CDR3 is TGTGCCTGGGATGGAGGCCCCGGGGAGCTGTTTTTT.

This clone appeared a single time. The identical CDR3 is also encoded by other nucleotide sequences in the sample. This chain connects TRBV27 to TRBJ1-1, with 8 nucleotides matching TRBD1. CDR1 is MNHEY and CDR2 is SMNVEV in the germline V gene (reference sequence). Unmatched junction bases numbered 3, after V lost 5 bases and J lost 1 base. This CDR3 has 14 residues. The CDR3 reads CASSDGTGNTEAFF. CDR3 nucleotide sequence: TGTGCCAGCAGTGACGGGACAGGGAACACTGAAGCTTTCTTT.

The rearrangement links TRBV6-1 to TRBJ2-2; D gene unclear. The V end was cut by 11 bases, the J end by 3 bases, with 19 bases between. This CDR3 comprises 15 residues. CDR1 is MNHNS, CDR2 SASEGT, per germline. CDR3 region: CALFESDTDTGELFF. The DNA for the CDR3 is TGTGCCCTATTTGAATCCGACACGGACACCGGGGAGCTGTTTTTT.

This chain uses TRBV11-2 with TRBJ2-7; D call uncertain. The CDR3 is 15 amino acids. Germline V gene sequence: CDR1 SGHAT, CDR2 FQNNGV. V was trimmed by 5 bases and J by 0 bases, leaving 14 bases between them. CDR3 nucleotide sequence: TGTGCCAGCAGCCCTCGGTCACTGTTCTCCTACGAGCAGTACTTC. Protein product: CASSPRSLFSYEQYF.

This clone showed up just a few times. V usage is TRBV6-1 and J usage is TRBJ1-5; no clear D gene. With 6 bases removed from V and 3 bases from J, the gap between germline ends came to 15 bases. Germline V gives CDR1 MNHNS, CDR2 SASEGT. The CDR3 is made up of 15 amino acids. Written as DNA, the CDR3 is TGTGCCAGCAGCGACACAATCGATTCCAATCAGCCCCAGCATTTT. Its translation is CASSDTIDSNQPQHF.

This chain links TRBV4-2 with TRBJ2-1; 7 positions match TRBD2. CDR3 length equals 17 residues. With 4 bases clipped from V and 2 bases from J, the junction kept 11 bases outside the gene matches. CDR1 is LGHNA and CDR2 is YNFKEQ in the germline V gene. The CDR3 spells CASSPLTGLAAYNEQFF. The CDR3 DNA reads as TGTGCCAGCAGCCCTCTTACGGGGCTAGCGGCCTACAATGAGCAGTTCTTC.

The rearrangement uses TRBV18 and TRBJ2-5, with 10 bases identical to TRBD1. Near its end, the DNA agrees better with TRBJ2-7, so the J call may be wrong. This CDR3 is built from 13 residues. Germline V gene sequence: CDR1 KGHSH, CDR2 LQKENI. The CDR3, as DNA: TGTGCCAGCTCAGGGGACAGGGGCTACGAGCAGTACTTC. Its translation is CASSGDRGYEQYF.

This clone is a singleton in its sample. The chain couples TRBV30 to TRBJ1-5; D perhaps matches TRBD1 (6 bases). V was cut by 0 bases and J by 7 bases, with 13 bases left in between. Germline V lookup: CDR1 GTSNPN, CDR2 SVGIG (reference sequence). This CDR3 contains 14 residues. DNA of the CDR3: TGTGCCTGGAGTGTACTGGCAGGGGACCAGCCCCAGCATTTT. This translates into CAWSVLAGDQPQHF.

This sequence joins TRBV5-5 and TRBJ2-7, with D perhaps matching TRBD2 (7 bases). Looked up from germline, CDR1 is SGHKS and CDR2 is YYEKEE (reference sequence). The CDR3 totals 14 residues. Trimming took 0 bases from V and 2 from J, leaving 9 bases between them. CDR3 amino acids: CASSLGEGAYEQYF. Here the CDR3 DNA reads TGTGCCAGCAGCTTGGGGGAGGGGGCCTACGAGCAGTACTTC.